Below, 3 T cell receptor beta chains from the same sample are listed, as sequenced in a study of PD-1 blockade in classical Hodgkin lymphoma. Generated by immunoSEQ multiplex PCR, the TCRdb table keeps only in-frame clones and is missing some. The sample lists about 7,800 clones, about three quarters occurring once. As for time point: cycle 4 day 1 (C4D1), after 6 weeks of nivolumab. After autologous stem cell transplantation all patients relapsed, and prior brentuximab vedotin exposure differed between cohorts. After thawing, PBMCs were subjected to magnetic negative selection to isolate CD8+ T cells. The specimen comprised CD8+ T cells from blood, sampled before the fourth cycle of nivolumab. The source of these receptors is a human donor with classical Hodgkin lymphoma.

The rearrangement uses TRBV4-1 and TRBJ2-1; D unclear. The germline V and J ends were trimmed by 4 bases and 8 bases, with 12 bases remaining between them. Germline lookup yields CDR1 MGHRA and CDR2 YSYEKL. The CDR3 is 13 amino acids. CDR3 region: CASSPLSDDEQFF. The CDR3 coding sequence is TGCGCCAGCAGCCCTCTTTCCGACGATGAGCAGTTCTTC.

The V and J genes are TRBV19 and TRBJ1-1; TRBD1 matches 9 bases. V shed 2 bases and J 0 bases; nucleotides not matched to a gene: 7. The germline CDR1 and CDR2 sequences are LNHDA and SQIVND (reference sequence). The CDR3 is 17 residues long. The CDR3 loop is CASSIIGTGRVNTEAFF. The CDR3 nucleotides read TGTGCCAGTAGTATAATTGGGACAGGGAGGGTGAACACTGAAGCTTTCTTT.

J is TRBJ2-1 and V is TRBV9, with TRBD2 matching 8 bases. The CDR3 runs 13 residues. Germline CDR1 and CDR2: SGDLS and YYNGEE. V shed 6 bases and J 6 bases; nucleotides not matched to a gene: 5. CDR3 residues: CASIDSGTNEQFF. In DNA form, the CDR3 reads TGTGCCAGCATCGATAGCGGGACCAATGAGCAGTTCTTC.